Listed below are T cell receptor beta chains from one sample, sequenced in a study of blood T cell repertoires in COVID-19. The method was immunoSEQ multiplex PCR; TCRdb's version includes in-frame clones alone and lacks a portion of them. The sample yields around 330,000 clones, 88% seen once. What was sequenced was peripheral blood. The receptors come from a woman between 50 and 59 years old with active or convalescent COVID-19. Each CDR3 is given with its conserved first and last residue. A D gene is named only where the DNA matches it firmly. Size tells how often a clone was seen (once, few, many) or the class of an expanded clone, and some rows leave it out.

cdr3_length d_call j_call v_call clone_size cdr3_nt cdr3_aa
15 NA TRBJ2-1 TRBV5-1 NA TGCGCCAGCAGCTTGGGTGGAGGGGGCAAGGATGAGCAGTTCTTC CASSLGGGGKDEQFF
14 TRBD2 TRBJ2-7 TRBV6-5 NA TGTGCCAGCAGGGACCGGGACTACCACTACGAGCAGTACTTC CASRDRDYHYEQYF
14 TRBD1 TRBJ1-1 TRBV5-1 NA TGCGCCAGCACCCCCCCAGGGGGCCAAACTGAAGCTTTCTTT CASTPPGGQTEAFF
17 TRBD1 TRBJ2-1 TRBV11-3 NA TGTGCCAGCAGCCACCCGAAGGGACAGAGCTCCTACAATGAGCAGTTCTTC CASSHPKGQSSYNEQFF
13 NA TRBJ1-1 TRBV6-2/TRBV6-3 NA TGTGCCAGCAGCCTTACGACAGTGTCTAAAGCTTTCTTT CASSLTTVSKAFF
16 TRBD2 TRBJ2-2 TRBV27 NA TGTGCCAGCAGCCAGGGACTAGTTCGAGGCACCGGGGAGCTGTTTTTT CASSQGLVRGTGELFF
11 TRBD1 TRBJ2-7 TRBV20-1 few TGCAGTGCTCTGACAGGGGTCGAGCAGTACTTC CSALTGVEQYF
16 TRBD1 TRBJ1-5 TRBV10-3 NA TGTGCCATCAGTGAGAGACAGGGAGATAGCAATCAGCCCCAGCATTTT CAISERQGDSNQPQHF
17 NA TRBJ2-6 TRBV18 NA TGTGCCAGCTCACCACCTACCGTGAGCTCTGGGGCCAACGTCCTGACTTTC CASSPPTVSSGANVLTF
12 TRBD1 TRBJ1-1 TRBV2 few TGTGCCAGCAGGGACAGGGCCCTCGGAGCTTTCTTT CASRDRALGAFF
13 TRBD1 TRBJ2-7 TRBV2 NA TGTGCCAGCAGGGCGGACAGGGCCTACGAGCAGTACTTC CASRADRAYEQYF
13 NA TRBJ2-3 TRBV12-3/TRBV12-4 NA TGTGCCAGCAGTCGGGACTTCACAGATACGCAGTATTTT CASSRDFTDTQYF
12 TRBD1 TRBJ2-7 TRBV28 NA TGTGCCAGCAGTGGACAGGTTTACGAGCAGTACTTC CASSGQVYEQYF
15 TRBD2 TRBJ2-7 TRBV10-3 NA TGTGCCATCAGGGTAGCGGGGGCCCAGGGATACGAGCAGTACTTC CAIRVAGAQGYEQYF
14 TRBD2 TRBJ2-7 TRBV6-6 NA TGTGCCAGCAGTCCGACTAGCGGGGGTTTCGAGCAGTACTTC CASSPTSGGFEQYF
15 TRBD1 TRBJ1-2 TRBV7-6 NA TGTGCCAGCAGCTCGGGACAGGGGTGGGCCTATGGCTACACCTTC CASSSGQGWAYGYTF
15 NA TRBJ1-6 TRBV28 NA TGTGCCAGCGCTTCCGGGAGCTCCTATAATTCACCCCTCCACTTT CASASGSSYNSPLHF
15 NA TRBJ2-2 TRBV10-1 NA TGCGCCAGCAGTGGAGCAGCGGAAGGCGGCGGGGAGCTGTTTTTT CASSGAAEGGGELFF
18 TRBD2 TRBJ2-3 TRBV29-1 few TGCAGCGTTGAAAGGTGGGGTTCTAGCGGGAGACGCACAGATACGCAGTATTTT CSVERWGSSGRRTDTQYF
13 NA TRBJ2-5 TRBV7-7 NA TGTGCTAGCAGCTCTGGGGAGGCCGAGACCCAGTACTTC CASSSGEAETQYF
15 NA TRBJ1-2 TRBV7-2 NA TGTGCCAGCAGACCGCCAGAACCTTCAGGGGAAGGCTACACCTTC CASRPPEPSGEGYTF
12 NA TRBJ1-1 TRBV2 NA TGTGCCAGCACGAGGGTATTCACTGAAGCTTTCTTT CASTRVFTEAFF
17 TRBD2 TRBJ2-5 TRBV28 NA TGTGCCAGCAGTTCAATAGCGGGAGGGCTACATTCAGAGACCCAGTACTTC CASSSIAGGLHSETQYF
16 TRBD2 TRBJ2-1 TRBV19 NA TGTGCCAGTAGTATAAGAACTAGCGGTTCCTACAATGAGCAGTTCTTC CASSIRTSGSYNEQFF
13 TRBD2 TRBJ2-1 TRBV29-1 NA TGCAGCGTTGAAGGACTAGCGGGAGTCAGACAGTTCTTC CSVEGLAGVRQFF
13 TRBD1 TRBJ2-7 TRBV15 NA TGTGCCACCAGTAACGACAGGGGGCACGAGCAGTACTTC CATSNDRGHEQYF
14 NA TRBJ2-1 TRBV7-9 NA TGTGCCAGCAGCCCTCGGACGGGCGGGAATGAGCAGTTCTTC CASSPRTGGNEQFF
14 TRBD1 TRBJ1-1 TRBV19 NA TGTGCCAGTAGTATTCGGGGGACAGGGGCTGAAGCTTTCTTT CASSIRGTGAEAFF
17 TRBD2 TRBJ2-3 TRBV23-1 NA TGCGCCAGCAGCCCGGGACTAGCGGGGGGGCTTACAGATACGCAGTATTTT CASSPGLAGGLTDTQYF
16 TRBD1 TRBJ2-1 TRBV27 NA TGTGCCAGCAGTTTAAGGGGGACAGGGCAATCCAATGAGCAGTTCTTC CASSLRGTGQSNEQFF
13 NA TRBJ1-2 TRBV5-1 NA TGCGCCAGCAGAGAACAGGGCCACTATGGCTACACCTTC CASREQGHYGYTF
15 NA TRBJ1-6 TRBV24-1 NA TGTGCCACCAAGGCAGTCCCAGCGGGTAATTCACCCCTCCACTTT CATKAVPAGNSPLHF
16 TRBD1 TRBJ1-5 TRBV28 NA TGTGCCAGCAGTTCGATTAGGACAGGTAGCAATCAGCCCCAGCATTTT CASSSIRTGSNQPQHF
16 TRBD2 TRBJ2-2 TRBV28 NA TGTGCCAGCAGCTCCCAGCTAGCGGCTATCACCGGGGAGCTGTTTTTT CASSSQLAAITGELFF
14 NA TRBJ2-3 TRBV5-4 NA TGTGCCAGCAGTTCCGGGACTTACACAGATACGCAGTATTTT CASSSGTYTDTQYF
17 TRBD1 TRBJ2-5 TRBV25-1 NA TGTGCCAGCAGTGACCTCTTGAACCAGGGGGCAAGGGAGACCCAGTACTTC CASSDLLNQGARETQYF
13 NA TRBJ1-1 TRBV19 NA TGTGCCAGTAGTACAGGGGCGAACACTGAAGCTTTCTTT CASSTGANTEAFF
15 NA TRBJ1-1 TRBV18 NA TGTGCCAGCTCACCGGTCGGGCAGGGTAACACTGAAGCTTTCTTT CASSPVGQGNTEAFF
13 NA TRBJ2-7 TRBV7-2 NA TGTGCCAGCAGCTTATTGGAGCCCCTCGAGCAGTACTTC CASSLLEPLEQYF
16 TRBD1 TRBJ2-3 TRBV4-3 NA TGCGCCAGCAGCTCGTACGGACAGGGCGATACAGATACGCAGTATTTT CASSSYGQGDTDTQYF